A single sample gave rise to the 13 T cell receptor beta chains below, sequenced in a study of T cells in Graves' hyperthyroidism and ophthalmopathy. TCR beta CDR3 region amplification was performed from RNA transcripts. A set of HTBI primers served as the primers for a first-round RT-PCR of the TCR CDR3. TCRdb re-called the multiplex PCR reads through MiXCR, storing one row per CDR3 protein. Counted here are approximately 360,000 distinct CDR3 sequences, approximately 14% occurring once; the ten biggest clones make up about 27%. Input material: blood. These receptors were obtained from a woman between 18 and 29 years old with Graves' hyperthyroidism that later progressed to Graves' ophthalmopathy.

This clonotype was observed at least ten times. The rearrangement joins TRBV6-5 to TRBJ2-5; possible D gene TRBD1, 7 bases. Trimming stripped 2 bases from V and 5 bases from J, with 15 bases between. The CDR3 consists of 15 residues. Germline V gives CDR1 MNHEY, CDR2 SVGAGI. The CDR3 reads CASSYRQGGPETQYF. The CDR3 coding sequence is TGTGCCAGCAGTTACAGGCAGGGGGGTCCGGAGACCCAGTACTTC.

V gene TRBV18 combines with J gene TRBJ2-2, with 7 bases lining up with TRBD1. The CDR3 consists of 17 residues. Unmatched junction bases numbered 7, after V lost 3 bases and J lost 0 bases. The germline V gene encodes CDR1 KGHSH and CDR2 LQKENI. DNA of the CDR3: TGTGCCAGCTCACCTACGAAACAGGGGTCGAACACCGGGGAGCTGTTTTTT. This translates into CASSPTKQGSNTGELFF.

This clonotype was seen ten or more times. The rearrangement links TRBV27 to TRBJ2-7; D tentatively reads TRBD1 or TRBD2 (7 bases each). V lost 7 bases, J lost 3 bases, and 19 bases lay in between. The CDR3 has 15 residues. CDR1 MNHEY and CDR2 SMNVEV come from the germline V gene (reference sequence). CDR3 region: CASTPRGGSIYEQYF. The CDR3 region has the DNA TGTGCCAGCACCCCCAGGGGGGGGAGCATCTACGAGCAGTACTTC.

Comments on this clonotype: This sequence may be a read error, since a much larger clone differs from it by one base. The CDR3 sequence is CSARQGANYAQYF. The DNA for the CDR3 is TGCAGTGCTAGACAGGGGGCGAACTACGCGCAGTACTTC. The V call is TRBV20-1, the J call TRBJ2-7; 8 bases are a match to TRBD1. Germline assignment: CDR1 DFQATT and CDR2 SNEGSKA (reference sequence). The CDR3 covers 13 residues.

Worth noting for this clonotype: A much larger clone is a single base away; this may be a read error. The chain employs TRBV20-1 and TRBJ2-3; TRBD2 matches 9 bases. This CDR3 comprises 15 residues. In germline, CDR1 is DFQATT, CDR2 SNEGSKA (reference sequence). The junction had 10 bases not matched to a gene; V was cut back by 7 bases and J by 2 bases. The CDR3 sequence is CSVRVLAGTTDTQYF. The DNA for the CDR3 is TGCAGTGTTAGGGTTCTAGCGGGGACCACAGATACGCAGTATTTT.

This clonotype has a handful of counts. The chain uses TRBV27 and TRBJ1-1; D gene unclear. V lost 0 bases and J 6 bases, leaving 11 bases between the germline ends. The CDR3 length is 14 residues. Per the germline V gene, CDR1 is MNHEY and CDR2 is SMNVEV (reference sequence). In DNA, the CDR3 is TGTGCCAGCAGTTTATCGATAGGGCAGTCTGAAGCTTTCTTT. Residues: CASSLSIGQSEAFF.

This clonotype was seen a few times. The chain uses TRBV30 and TRBJ2-5, with TRBD2 identical over 13 bases. Germline values: CDR1 GTSNPN, CDR2 SVGIG (reference sequence). The CDR3 length is 17 residues. The J segment lost 4 bases and the V segment lost 0 bases, leaving 8 bases of the junction unmatched. The CDR3 loop reads CAWSVSRTSGSRETQYF. Written as DNA, the CDR3 is TGTGCCTGGAGTGTATCGAGGACTAGCGGGAGCAGAGAGACCCAGTACTTC.

This clonotype was counted many times. Here the CDR3 reads CASSLRGQGWIQPQHF. The CDR3 DNA reads as TGTGCCAGCAGTTTACGCGGACAGGGGTGGATCCAGCCCCAGCATTTT. The chain is built from TRBV28 and TRBJ1-5; TRBD1 matches 9 bases. The trim removed 2 bases at V and 7 bases at J, leaving 9 bases unmatched. There are 16 residues in the CDR3. CDR1 and CDR2 from the germline V gene are MDHEN and SYDVKM.

The J gene is TRBJ2-1, the V gene TRBV12-3 or TRBV12-4, with unresolved D. V dropped 6 bases and J dropped 8 bases, with 20 bases sitting between them. The CDR3 has 15 amino acids. CDR3 bases: TGTGCCAGCAGCCACCTCGAGGCAGGATGGGATGAGCAGTTCTTC. Protein product: CASSHLEAGWDEQFF.

This clonotype was recorded many times. This chain links TRBV20-1 with TRBJ2-7; 9 bases line up with TRBD1. The germline V gene has CDR1 DFQATT and CDR2 SNEGSKA (reference sequence). This CDR3 has 13 residues. The CDR3, as DNA: TGCAGCGCTGGACAGGGGATTTCCTACGAGCAGTACTTC. It yields the protein CSAGQGISYEQYF.

This clonotype was observed many times. The V and J genes are TRBV2 and TRBJ2-3; D is uncertain. Germline CDR1 reads SNHLY; CDR2 reads FYNNEI. The CDR3 is 12 residues long. The V end lost 4 bases, the J end lost 4 bases, and 6 bases lay between the germline ends. The CDR3: CASSVKADTQYF. The CDR3 DNA is TGTGCCAGCAGTGTTAAAGCAGATACGCAGTATTTT.

This clonotype was counted many times. The J gene is TRBJ2-5, the V gene TRBV20-1; TRBD1 or TRBD2 may be the D gene (5 bases each). The germline CDR1 and CDR2 sequences are DFQATT and SNEGSKA (reference sequence). The V end lost 0 bases, the J end lost 4 bases, and 9 bases lay between the germline ends. There are 13 residues in the CDR3. The CDR3 spells CSARDGGIETQYF. The CDR3 DNA sequence: TGCAGTGCTAGAGATGGGGGAATAGAGACCCAGTACTTC.

CDR3 sequence (DNA): TGTGCCAGCAGTGGCCCCGGGACAGGGATCACCTACGAGCAGTACTTC. Protein product: CASSGPGTGITYEQYF. V and J are TRBV6-1 and TRBJ2-7; 9 bases map to TRBD1. Trimming removed 4 bases from V and 2 bases from J; junction bases left unmatched: 9. Germline values: CDR1 MNHNS, CDR2 SASEGT. The CDR3 contains 16 residues.